This T cell receptor beta chain was identified during a study of blood T cell repertoires in COVID-19 (TCRdb year 2020). Context from the whole study: Samples covering the acute and convalescent phases of COVID-19 were provided by collaborators in the United States, Italy and Spain. The material from the prospective study consisted of cDNA or gDNA derived from T cells, B-cell-depleted T cells, or PBMCs. Deeply sampled blood TCRbeta repertoires from subjects exposed to, actively infected with, or recovered from COVID-19 were included in the dataset. The repertoires were made available in a free public database intended to serve as a resource for research on the immune response to SARS-CoV-2. Samples came from the ongoing ImmuneRACE study (first 160 participants) plus 1,254 subjects from 6 global collaborators. The sample metadata nearly always contained a de-identified subject ID, COVID-19 status, age in years and sex. Where available, HLA class I and class II types were obtained from metadata supplied by the sample provider rather than from assay-based typing. The paper's findings and limits, for the study overall: The amount of clinical and demographic metadata varied by source and participant and was provided uncurated.

At one collaborating source in Seattle, patients were enrolled during active infection and were followed longitudinally through the course of disease. Collaborating institutions collected whole blood in K2EDTA tubes following their own protocols. For TCRbeta analysis, collaborator samples were shipped as frozen whole blood, as isolated PBMCs, or as DNA extracted from either sample type. As encoded in the germline V gene, CDR1 is SNHLY while CDR2 is FYNNEI. Clipping removes 4 bases from V and 2 bases from J, with 1 as the unmatched junction base count. From the cysteine through the phenylalanine, the CDR3 covers 13 amino acids. Only the CDR3 DNA stays, 39 bases, in frame from base 1. TCRbeta CDR3 regions were amplified from genomic DNA by means of the immunoSEQ Assay, a bias-controlled multiplex PCR. The original pipeline was this. The number of nucleated cells in each sample was estimated by amplification of reference gene primers within the assay. To quantify the absolute abundance of each unique TCRbeta CDR3 rearrangement, sequence reads were collapsed and filtered. For each sample, productive Simpson clonality was calculated by taking the square root of Simpson's diversity index across productive rearrangements. What TCRdb holds here is the immuneACCESS table cut down to in-frame rearrangements. Part of the clones is not present; checked against another copy, under half of the missing clones reflect an unresolved V gene, and the others are unexplained. V and J calls and clone size follow that table, whereas D and trimming were derived from the DNA. Counted in this sample were 200,000 to 250,000 clones; around 83% of them appeared once. Around 8% of the sample comes from the top ten.

On this clone: This receptor's antigen is unknown. No much larger clone exists at a distance of one base, and base qualities are not known.

Rearrangement joined TRBV2 to TRBJ1-2, with TRBD1 matching 7 junction bases. The receptor was isolated from an elderly woman with COVID-19, enrolled during active disease. Material: peripheral blood. The DNA sequence is TGTGCCAGCAGTGTGACAGGGAACTATGGCTACACCTTC. This is translated as CASSVTGNYGYTF.